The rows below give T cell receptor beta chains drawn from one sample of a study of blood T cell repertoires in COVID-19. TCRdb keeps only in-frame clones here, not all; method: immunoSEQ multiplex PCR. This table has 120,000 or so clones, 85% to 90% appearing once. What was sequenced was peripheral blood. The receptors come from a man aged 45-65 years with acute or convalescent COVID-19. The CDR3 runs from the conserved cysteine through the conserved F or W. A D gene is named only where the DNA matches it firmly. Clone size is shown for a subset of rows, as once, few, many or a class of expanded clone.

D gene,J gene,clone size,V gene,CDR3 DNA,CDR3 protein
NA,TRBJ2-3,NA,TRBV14,TGTGCCACCTCAGACAGGGGAGGGCCAGATACGCAGTATTTT,CATSDRGGPDTQYF
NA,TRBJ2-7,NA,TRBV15,TGTGCCACGACCCGGGGGGCCCTCTCCTACGAGCAGTACTTC,CATTRGALSYEQYF
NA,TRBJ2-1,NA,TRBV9,TGTGCCAGCAGCGACTCCTACGGGAATGAGCAGTTCTTC,CASSDSYGNEQFF
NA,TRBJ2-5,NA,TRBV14,TGTGCCAGCAGCCAAGATTGGTTACAGGGCAGGGAGACCCAGTACTTC,CASSQDWLQGRETQYF
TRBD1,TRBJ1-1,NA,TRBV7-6,TGTGCCAGCAGTCTGACAGGGGTTGGCACTGAAGCTTTCTTT,CASSLTGVGTEAFF
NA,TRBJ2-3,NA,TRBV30,TGTGCCTGGTCCCCCGTGGGTGAGGGCACAGATACGCAGTATTTT,CAWSPVGEGTDTQYF
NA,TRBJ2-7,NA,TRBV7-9,TGTGCCAGCAGTTTGGTGGCAGAAACCTCCTACGAGCAGTACTTC,CASSLVAETSYEQYF
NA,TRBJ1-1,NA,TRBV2,TGTGCCAGCAGTGAACCACTATCCATGCCCACTGAAGCTTTCTTT,CASSEPLSMPTEAFF
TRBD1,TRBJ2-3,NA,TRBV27,TGTGCCAGCAGGTGGACAGGGGGTTCAGATACGCAGTATTTT,CASRWTGGSDTQYF
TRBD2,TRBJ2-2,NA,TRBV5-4,TGTGCCAGCAGCTTAGGACTAGCGGGAGGCTTGAACACCGGGGAGCTGTTTTTT,CASSLGLAGGLNTGELFF
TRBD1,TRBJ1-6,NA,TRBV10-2,TGCGCCAGCAGACCAGGGGGAGCCGATTCACCCCTCCACTTT,CASRPGGADSPLHF
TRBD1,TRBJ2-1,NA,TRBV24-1,TGTGCCACCAGTGGCCGGGACAGGGGATCCAATGAGCAGTTCTTC,CATSGRDRGSNEQFF
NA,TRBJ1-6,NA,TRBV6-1,TGTGCCAGCAGTGAAGCGCCAGGGGCCGGGTCACCCCTCCACTTT,CASSEAPGAGSPLHF
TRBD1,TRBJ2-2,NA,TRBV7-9,TGTGCCAGCAGCTTAGCAGGGGGCTCCGGGGAGCTGTTTTTT,CASSLAGGSGELFF
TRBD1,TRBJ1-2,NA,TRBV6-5,TGTGCCAGCAGTCCTTTCGACAGGGAATACGATGGCTACACCTTC,CASSPFDREYDGYTF
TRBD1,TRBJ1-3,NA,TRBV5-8,TGTGCCAGCAGCCCCGGGACAGGGGGCGTCAAGGCTGGAAACACCATATATTTT,CASSPGTGGVKAGNTIYF
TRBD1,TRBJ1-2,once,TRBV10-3,TGTGCCAGCACGGCGGGCACGGGACAGGGGGCGGACGGCTACACCTTC,CASTAGTGQGADGYTF
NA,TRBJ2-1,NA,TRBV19,TGTGCCAGTATCCCCCGGGATCGCAATGAGCAGTTCTTC,CASIPRDRNEQFF
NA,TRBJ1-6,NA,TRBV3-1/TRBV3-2,TGTGCCAGCAGCCACAGGGGTCGTAATTCACCCCTCCACTTT,CASSHRGRNSPLHF
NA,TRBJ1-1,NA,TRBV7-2,TGTGCCAGCAGCCAAGGGGCCGGTGCTTTCTTT,CASSQGAGAFF
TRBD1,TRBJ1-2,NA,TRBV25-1,TGTGCCAGCAGACTGGACAGGGCCTATGGCTACACCTTC,CASRLDRAYGYTF
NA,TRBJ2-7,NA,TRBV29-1,TGCAGCGCGCGTAAGACAGCCTACGAGCAGTACTTC,CSARKTAYEQYF
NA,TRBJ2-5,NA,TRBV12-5,TGTGCTAGTGGTTTCCTCCCCGACCAAGAGACCCAGTACTTC,CASGFLPDQETQYF
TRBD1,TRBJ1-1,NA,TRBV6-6,TGTGCCAGCAGTCACGGCAAAGGGGGCTGGGAAAAGGACACTGAAGCTTTCTTT,CASSHGKGGWEKDTEAFF
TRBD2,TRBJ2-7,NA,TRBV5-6,TGTGCCAGCATCCAGGGACTAGGGGCCTCCTACGAGCAGTACTTC,CASIQGLGASYEQYF
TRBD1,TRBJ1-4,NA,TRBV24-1,TGTGCCACCAGTGATAGTTCAGGGGGCCATGAAAAACTGTTTTTT,CATSDSSGGHEKLFF
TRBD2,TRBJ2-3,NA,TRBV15,TGTGCCACCAGGACTAGCGGGAGACCGGCACCAGATACGCAGTATTTT,CATRTSGRPAPDTQYF
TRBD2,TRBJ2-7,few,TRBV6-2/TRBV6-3,TGTGCCAGCAGTTATCTCCTAGCGGGCAGCTACGAGCAGTACTTC,CASSYLLAGSYEQYF
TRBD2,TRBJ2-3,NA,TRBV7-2,TGTGCCAGCAGCCCCGGTTTAGCGGGCTTTAGCACAGATACGCAGTATTTT,CASSPGLAGFSTDTQYF
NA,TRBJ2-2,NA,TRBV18,TGTGCCAGCTCACAAACTCAGGGTCTACACACCGGGGAGCTGTTTTTT,CASSQTQGLHTGELFF
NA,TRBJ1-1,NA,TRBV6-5,TGTGCCAGCAGTTACTTACAGGGACGGACTGAAGCTTTCTTT,CASSYLQGRTEAFF
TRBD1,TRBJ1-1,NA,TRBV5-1,TGCGCCAGCAGCGACGGGACAGGGGAAGCTTTCTTT,CASSDGTGEAFF
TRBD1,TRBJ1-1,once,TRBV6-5,TGTGCCAGCAGGAGACAGGGTATTACTGAAGCTTTCTTT,CASRRQGITEAFF